Shown below are 9 T cell receptor beta chains from a single sample sequenced in a study of blood T cell repertoires in COVID-19. Data came from immunoSEQ multiplex PCR; TCRdb stores just in-frame clones and leaves some out. The data show under 200,000 clones, with 90% seen just once and 0.53% held by the top ten. Material: peripheral blood. The source is a man aged 50-60 years with acute or convalescent COVID-19.

The chain links TRBV27 to TRBJ1-5, with 7 bases fitting TRBD1. The CDR3 has 14 amino acids. Per germline, CDR1 MNHEY and CDR2 SMNVEV (reference sequence). V was clipped by 4 bases and J by 7 bases; unmatched bases: 7. The CDR3 DNA reads as TGTGCCAGCAGTTCCAACAGGGGCGGACAGCCCCAGCATTTT. This codes for CASSSNRGGQPQHF.

The chain joins TRBV20-1 to TRBJ2-5, with TRBD2 matching over 9 bases. V trimming: 5 bases; J trimming: 2 bases; junction bases outside the gene matches: 3. The CDR3 is 13 amino acids. Germline loops: CDR1 DFQATT, CDR2 SNEGSKA (reference sequence). CDR3 loop: CSARAGGQETQYF. In nucleotides, the CDR3 is TGCAGTGCTCGTGCGGGGGGGCAAGAGACCCAGTACTTC.

The V call is TRBV7-9, the J call TRBJ1-5, with no clear D. CDR1 and CDR2 from the germline V gene are SEHNR and FQNEAQ (reference sequence). The CDR3 is 15 residues long. Deletions cut 2 bases from V and 4 bases from J, with 12 bases between. CDR3 nucleotide sequence: TGTGCCAGCAGCTTATCTGGAGGAGGGAATCAGCCCCAGCATTTT. This encodes CASSLSGGGNQPQHF.

The chain couples TRBV28 to TRBJ2-7; TRBD2 is a possible D gene (5 bases). The length of the CDR3 is 13 residues. CDR1 is MDHEN, CDR2 SYDVKM, per germline. V was trimmed by 8 bases and J by 3 bases, leaving 14 bases between them. The CDR3 coding sequence is TGTGCCAGCTCCGGACTGGGAGTCTACGAGCAGTACTTC. Protein sequence: CASSGLGVYEQYF.

This clone was seen once. The chain joins TRBV7-2 to TRBJ1-2; 8 bases agree with TRBD1. The junction had 13 bases not matched to a gene; V was cut back by 0 bases and J by 7 bases. Germline CDR1 reads SGHTA; CDR2 reads FQGNSA. The CDR3 extends over 17 amino acids. CDR3 DNA: TGTGCCAGCAGCTTAGCGGGCCAAGGCCAGGGGGCGTCTGGCTACACCTTC. The encoded protein is CASSLAGQGQGASGYTF. The variable domain in full, with the rest retrieved from reference TRBV7-2 and TRBJ1-2, is GAGVSQSPSNKVTEKGKDVELRCDPISGHTALYWYRQSLGQGLEFLIYFQGNSAPDKSGLPSDRFSAERTGGSVSTLTIQRTQQEDSAVYLCASSLAGQGQGASGYTFGSGTRLTVV.

CDR3 nucleotides: TGCAGTGCTAGTCCCGGACAGGGGAATCAGCCCCAGCATTTT. This gives the protein CSASPGQGNQPQHF. The chain joins TRBV20-1 to TRBJ1-5; 9 positions agree with TRBD1. The CDR3 totals 14 residues. With V trimmed by 3 bases and J by 4 bases, 4 bases remained unmatched. Germline-derived CDR1 and CDR2 are DFQATT and SNEGSKA (reference sequence).

The chain couples TRBV5-4 to TRBJ1-1, with 9 bases aligning to TRBD1. Losses at the gene ends were 3 bases for V and 5 bases for J; bases not matched to a gene: 5. The length of the CDR3 is 14 residues. Germline CDR1 reads SGHNT; CDR2 reads YYREEE (reference sequence). DNA of the CDR3: TGTGCCAGCAGCTGGGACAGGGATAGTACTGAAGCTTTCTTT. This translates into CASSWDRDSTEAFF.

The chain employs TRBV11-2 and TRBJ1-4; possible D gene TRBD1, 6 bases. The germline V and J ends were trimmed by 5 bases and 5 bases, with 18 bases remaining between them. The CDR3 loop spans 16 amino acids. The germline V gene has CDR1 SGHAT and CDR2 FQNNGV. The CDR3 is CASSPLRGRANEKLFF. The CDR3 region has the DNA TGTGCCAGCAGCCCACTGCGGGGGCGGGCAAATGAAAAACTGTTTTTT.

CDR3 residues: CAVRGPTNYGYTF. The CDR3 DNA sequence: TGTGCCGTCAGGGGACCTACTAACTATGGCTACACCTTC. The chain joins TRBV2 to TRBJ1-2, with TRBD1 as a possible D gene (6 bases). The germline V and J ends were trimmed by 11 bases and 0 bases, with 13 bases remaining between them. CDR1 and CDR2 (germline): SNHLY, FYNNEI. This CDR3 contains 13 residues.